This entry concerns a single TCR beta chain. Its antigen is not known. This sample is part of a study of T cell responses to AZD1222 COVID-19 vaccine. Study-level findings and limits: CD4 TCRs associated with vaccination spanned spike, dominating at 160-218 and 743-854. Nearly half of unique spike-specific TCRs reportedly avoided B.1.351 and B.1.1.7 mutated regions. A rise in Spike-specific TCR breadth and depth followed two AZD1222 doses. In all cases, repertoires were sampled only after the peak T cell response.

Clones were sequenced by immunoSEQ multiplex PCR, and TCRdb holds only the in-frame ones, with some missing. Of around 97,000 clones listed, less than 95% were seen once; the top ten hold around 4.8%. The material sequenced was peripheral blood, taken on day 0 of AZD1222 vaccination. The clonotype originates from an adult in good health.

The CDR3 nucleotides are TGTGCCATCTCGTTGGAGTCTGGAAACACCATATATTTT. Translated, it gives CAISLESGNTIYF. This sequence joins TRBV10-3 and TRBJ1-3; D is ambiguous. Germline CDR1 and CDR2: ENHRY and SYGVKD. The CDR3 spans 13 residues. The V and J ends lost 8 bases and 1 base respectively, with 9 bases between them.